This T cell receptor (beta chain) was captured in a study of OX40 agonist ivuxolimab in advanced cancers. TCRdb's copy holds only in-frame clones and misses some; the assay was immunoSEQ multiplex PCR. This sample has about 79,000 clones, with around 85% found just once. CDR3 length: 12 residues. CDR1 and CDR2 (germline): MGHDK, SYGVNS. Trimming took 10 bases from V and 3 from J, leaving 12 bases between them. The starting material was CD4+ or CD8+ T cells sorted from blood, obtained in a trial of the OX40 agonist ivuxolimab. The receptor was isolated from an adult with an advanced solid tumor such as melanoma, head and neck, liver or kidney cancer. V gene TRBV25-1 combines with J gene TRBJ1-2; no clear D. The CDR3 bases are TGTGCCACCTCACATCTAGACTATGGCTACACCTTC. The encoded protein is CATSHLDYGYTF.